A selection of T cell receptor beta chains follows, all from one sample in a study of preoperative IRX-2 immunotherapy in early breast cancer. TCRdb keeps only in-frame clones here, not all; method: immunoSEQ multiplex PCR. The table has tens of thousands of clones, around 96% seen once. This material consisted of tumor tissue, taken after IRX-2 immunotherapy. The receptors derive from a human donor with breast cancer. Each CDR3 is given with its conserved first and last residue. Fields, in order: clone size, D gene, J gene, V gene, CDR3 DNA, CDR3 protein. D genes are given only for firm matches. Rows give clone size only sometimes, using once, few, many, or a class for an expanded clone.

NA,TRBD1,TRBJ1-6,TRBV7-9,TGTGCCAGCAGCTGGGACAGGGGTTATTCACCCCTCCACTTT,CASSWDRGYSPLHF
NA,NA,TRBJ1-2,TRBV2,TGTGCCAGCAATCGATACCCTGGAGGCTACACCTTC,CASNRYPGGYTF
few,NA,TRBJ2-2,TRBV5-4,TGTGCCAGCAGCCTTAGCCTCGGGGAGCTGTTTTTT,CASSLSLGELFF
few,NA,TRBJ2-1,TRBV7-6,TGTGCCAGCAGCTCTCGGGCCGGAGACACCAACTACAATGAGCAGTTCTTC,CASSSRAGDTNYNEQFF
NA,NA,TRBJ1-3,TRBV29-1,TGCAGCGTTCCCTCAACGGGGTCTGGAAACACCATATATTTT,CSVPSTGSGNTIYF
NA,TRBD2,TRBJ2-7,TRBV19,TGTGCCAGTGCCGTCGCGGGAGGCATGAGGGAGCAGTACTTC,CASAVAGGMREQYF
NA,TRBD1,TRBJ1-5,TRBV19,TGTGCCAGTAGTACCCGTACAGGGGAGATGGGCAATCAGCCCCAGCATTTT,CASSTRTGEMGNQPQHF
NA,TRBD2,TRBJ2-2,TRBV2,TGTGCCAGCACCTCTTTGGGACTAGCGGGGGGAGCCGGGGAGCTGTTTTTT,CASTSLGLAGGAGELFF
NA,NA,TRBJ2-1,TRBV19,TGTGCCAGTAGTATGAGCGGTCGAACTAATGAGCAGTTCTTC,CASSMSGRTNEQFF
NA,TRBD1,TRBJ1-5,TRBV7-2,TGTGCCAGCAGCCTACTGGGACAGGACAATCAGCCCCAGCATTTT,CASSLLGQDNQPQHF
NA,NA,TRBJ1-2,TRBV9,TGTGCCAGCAGCGCAATACAGGGTTATGGCTACACCTTC,CASSAIQGYGYTF
NA,NA,TRBJ2-2,TRBV7-6,TGTGCCAGCAGCTTAGTCGGGGAGCTGTTTTTT,CASSLVGELFF
NA,NA,TRBJ2-7,TRBV11-3,TGTGCCAGCAGCTCGGAGGCCCTCTCCGAGCAGTACTTC,CASSSEALSEQYF
NA,TRBD1,TRBJ2-7,TRBV7-7,TGTGCTAGCAGCTTAGGGGGACAGGGTTATGAGCAGTACTTC,CASSLGGQGYEQYF
NA,TRBD2,TRBJ2-3,TRBV28,TGTGCCAGCAGTTTATGGGGTAGCGGGAAAACAGATACGCAGTATTTT,CASSLWGSGKTDTQYF
NA,TRBD2,TRBJ2-1,TRBV4-1,TGCGCCAGCAGCCAGACTAGCGGGGGACGCAATGAGCAGTTCTTC,CASSQTSGGRNEQFF
NA,TRBD2,TRBJ2-5,TRBV7-2,TGTGCCAGCAGCTTAGCAAGCGGGAGGTCGGAGACCCAGTACTTC,CASSLASGRSETQYF
NA,NA,TRBJ2-7,TRBV15,TGTGCCACCAGCAGAGACTTCTACGAGCAGTACTTC,CATSRDFYEQYF
once,TRBD1,TRBJ2-5,TRBV14,TGTGCCAGCAGCCCGAAGGGGGCAGGGCTACAAGAGACCCAGTACTTC,CASSPKGAGLQETQYF
NA,NA,TRBJ2-7,TRBV4-1,TGCGCCAGCAGCCAGTATGTCGGCGACTACGAGCAGTACTTC,CASSQYVGDYEQYF
once,NA,TRBJ2-6,TRBV14,TGTGCCAGCAGTCTTTCTGGGGCCAACGTCCTGACTTTC,CASSLSGANVLTF
once,NA,TRBJ1-5,TRBV6-1,TGTGCCAGCAGTGAATTGGGCGACCCGATTCAACCCCAGCATTTT,CASSELGDPIQPQHF
NA,NA,TRBJ2-4,TRBV18,TGTGCCAGCTCACCCTCGTCTGGGAGCGGTCGAGCCAAAAACATTCAGTACTTC,CASSPSSGSGRAKNIQYF
NA,NA,TRBJ1-5,TRBV28,TGTGCCAGCAGTTTACCGACTTTGACAGGCCTGAAGCAGCCCCAGCATTTT,CASSLPTLTGLKQPQHF
NA,NA,TRBJ2-5,TRBV10-3,TGTGCCATCAGTGAGTCCCATTCTCGTGAACCGATACAAGAGACCCAGTACTTC,CAISESHSREPIQETQYF
NA,TRBD1,TRBJ2-7,TRBV4-3,TGCGCCAGCAGCCAAGATTGGGGACAGGAGCCCCTCCTCTCCTACGAGCAGTACTTC,CASSQDWGQEPLLSYEQYF
NA,TRBD1,TRBJ1-6,TRBV19,TGTGCCAGTAGGGACGACAGGGGTAATTCACCCCTCCACTTT,CASRDDRGNSPLHF
NA,TRBD2,TRBJ2-1,TRBV19,TGTGCCAGTAGACGGGAGGTAGCGGGATCTTCTGAGCAGTTCTTC,CASRREVAGSSEQFF
NA,NA,TRBJ2-7,TRBV14,TGTGCCAGCAGCCAAGGGCCAACCCCCCCCTACGAGCAGTACTTC,CASSQGPTPPYEQYF
NA,NA,TRBJ2-7,TRBV5-6,TGTGCCAGCAGCTTGGGGGCTAGCAGTGTCGAGCAGTACTTC,CASSLGASSVEQYF
NA,TRBD2,TRBJ2-1,TRBV7-9,TGTGCCAGCAGCCCAAGAAAAGGGGAAAGCGGGAGGGTTCTCGATGAGCAGTTCTTC,CASSPRKGESGRVLDEQFF
NA,TRBD2,TRBJ2-1,TRBV7-2,TGTGCCAGCAGCTTAGTTGGGACTAGCGGACACAATGAGCAGTTCTTC,CASSLVGTSGHNEQFF
NA,TRBD2,TRBJ2-7,TRBV5-1,TGCGCCAGCAGCGCCACTAGCGATTCCTACGAGCAGTACTTC,CASSATSDSYEQYF
NA,TRBD2,TRBJ2-1,TRBV10-2,TGCGCCAGTGAGACTAGCGGTTTATACAATGAGCAGTTCTTC,CASETSGLYNEQFF